This passage covers 4 T cell receptor beta chains from one sample sequenced in a study of blood T cells in healthy people across ages. Then a second PCR, running roughly 7 to 11 cycles, was carried out with a sample-barcoded 5' primer and a J-beta primer mix. TCRdb redid the calling of the 5' RACE reads with MiXCR, one entry per CDR3 protein. The sample contains 500,000 to 550,000 distinct CDR3 sequences, nearly 25% of which appear only once. These same data were also listed under a study on T cells of mothers and their children.

Sequenced material: blood. Source of these receptors: a boy aged 5-17 years in good health.

The chain joins TRBV28 to TRBJ2-4, with TRBD1 identical over 8 bases. The CDR3 sequence is 16 residues long. Germline trimming cut 6 bases from V and 4 bases from J; bases unmatched to any gene: 11. The germline V gene encodes CDR1 MDHEN and CDR2 SYDVKM. This CDR3 is CASRLRGLGAKNIQYF. DNA of the CDR3: TGTGCCAGCAGACTCAGGGGGCTTGGGGCAAAAAACATTCAGTACTTC.

This rearrangement joins TRBV20-1 to TRBJ1-2; no firm D call. Trimming stripped 1 base from V and 2 bases from J, with 11 bases between. Germline V gene lookup returns CDR1 DFQATT and CDR2 SNEGSKA (reference sequence). The CDR3 runs to 14 residues. Written as DNA, the CDR3 is TGCAGTGCTAGAGTGGCGGCCGAGAACTATGGCTACACCTTC. It is translated as CSARVAAENYGYTF.

This clonotype appeared a few times. The chain recombines TRBV24-1 with TRBJ2-1; tentatively, D is TRBD1 or TRBD2 (6 bases each). CDR3 length: 14 residues. Germline-derived CDR1 and CDR2 are KGHDR and SFDVKD. V was trimmed by 2 bases and J by 10 bases, leaving 14 bases between them. The CDR3: CATSDSGTRGEQFF. The CDR3 DNA sequence: TGTGCCACCAGTGATTCCGGGACACGGGGGGAGCAGTTCTTC.

J is TRBJ2-5 and V is TRBV7-9, with D possibly being TRBD2 (6 bases). Trimming shortened V by 5 bases and J by 5 bases, and 15 bases separated the two germline ends. CDR1 and CDR2 (germline): SEHNR, FQNEAQ (reference sequence). CDR3 length: 14 residues. For the CDR3, the DNA is TGTGCCAGCAGCACCGGGACCCGGGGGGAGACCCAGTACTTC. Residues: CASSTGTRGETQYF.